These T cell receptor beta chains were read from a single sample in a study of glioma-infiltrating T cells. A single record per CDR3 protein comes from TCRdb applying MiXCR to the multiplex PCR reads. The sample has around 150,000 distinct CDR3 sequences, 39% seen once; the top ten hold roughly 20%. Sequenced material: glioma tissue, nonneoplastic brain tissue, or PBMCs (not recorded which). These receptors came from a human donor with low-grade glioma or glioblastoma, undergoing nonglioma brain surgery, or in good health (not recorded which). The CDR3 runs from the conserved cysteine through the conserved F or W. Fields, in order: J gene, clone size, V gene, D gene, CDR3 DNA, CDR3 protein. A D gene is named only where the DNA matches it firmly. The listing skips clone size in some rows; elsewhere it reads once, few, many or a size class.

TRBJ2-7 | NA | TRBV6-2/TRBV6-3 | TRBD2 | TGTGCCGGCAGTTACAGCGGGGGGACGCACTCCTACGAGCAGTACTTC | CAGSYSGGTHSYEQYF
TRBJ2-7 | NA | TRBV7-2 | NA | TGTGCCAGCAGCTTTAGCGGATCCTACGAGCAGTACTTC | CASSFSGSYEQYF
TRBJ1-3 | few | TRBV4-2 | NA | TGTGCCAGCAGCCAAGAATACGGGACTGGAAACACCATATATTTT | CASSQEYGTGNTIYF
TRBJ2-1 | NA | TRBV20-1 | TRBD2 | TGCAGTGCTAGTGCTAGCGGGAGACCCTACAATGAGCAGTTCTTC | CSASASGRPYNEQFF
TRBJ1-6 | NA | TRBV27 | NA | TGTGCCAGCAGTTTTAAGGGGCTGAATTCACCCCTCCACTTT | CASSFKGLNSPLHF
TRBJ1-1 | NA | TRBV6-1 | NA | TGTGCCAGCAGTGAAGCCCGGCTCGGAGCTTTCTTT | CASSEARLGAFF
TRBJ1-1 | NA | TRBV18 | NA | TGTGCCAGCTCCCCAGGAATGAACACTGAAGCTTTCTTT | CASSPGMNTEAFF
TRBJ1-2 | NA | TRBV29-1 | NA | TGCAGCGTTGACGGCGGTCTCTTCTTTGGCTACACCTTC | CSVDGGLFFGYTF
TRBJ2-1 | NA | TRBV7-2 | TRBD2 | TGTGCCAGCAGCTTAACTAGCGTTAGCTCCTACAATGAGCAGTTCTTC | CASSLTSVSSYNEQFF
TRBJ2-2 | few | TRBV27 | NA | TGTGCCAGCAGTTTTGGGCGAACCGGGGAGCTGTTTTTT | CASSFGRTGELFF
TRBJ1-1 | few | TRBV7-2 | NA | TGTGCCAGCAGCCAAGATAGGGGATGGGCTGAAGCTTTCTTT | CASSQDRGWAEAFF
TRBJ2-7 | NA | TRBV27 | TRBD1 | TGTGCCAGCGGGCGGACAGGGGTCTCCTACGAGCAGTACTTC | CASGRTGVSYEQYF
TRBJ2-5 | NA | TRBV20-1 | NA | TGCAGTGCTAGTGACGGGTACTACCAAGAGACCCAGTACTTC | CSASDGYYQETQYF
TRBJ1-5 | NA | TRBV19 | NA | TGTGCCAGTAGTAAGGAAAGGGGAAAGAATCAGCCCCAGCATTTT | CASSKERGKNQPQHF
TRBJ2-6 | NA | TRBV24-1 | NA | TGTGCCACCAGTGGGTTAGGGTCCGGGGCCAACGTCCTGACTTTC | CATSGLGSGANVLTF
TRBJ1-4 | NA | TRBV18 | TRBD1 | TGTGCCAGCTCGTCCGGGACAGAGAATGAAAAACTGTTTTTT | CASSSGTENEKLFF
TRBJ1-2 | few | TRBV7-9 | NA | TGTGCCAGCAGTTCCGCAGCAGGGAAGGCGGCGGAGGGCTACACCTTC | CASSSAAGKAAEGYTF
TRBJ1-1 | few | TRBV6-1 | TRBD1 | TGTGCCAGCAGTGCACAGGGGGCGGGGGCTTTCTTT | CASSAQGAGAFF
TRBJ2-1 | few | TRBV28 | TRBD1 | TGTGCCAGCAGCCCTAAAGGGGGCTGGGGCAATGAGCAGTTCTTC | CASSPKGGWGNEQFF
TRBJ2-5 | NA | TRBV4-1 | TRBD2 | TGCGCCAGCAGCCAAGACTGGACTAGCGGTGAGACCCAGTACTTC | CASSQDWTSGETQYF
TRBJ1-5 | few | TRBV10-3 | NA | TGTGCCATCAGTGAGTCGACATTGCAGCCCCAGCATTTT | CAISESTLQPQHF
TRBJ1-1 | few | TRBV7-9 | TRBD1 | TGTGCCAGCAGCTTAGGATTAGGGGGCAGAGTAAACACTGAAGCTTTCTTT | CASSLGLGGRVNTEAFF
TRBJ2-7 | many | TRBV27 | TRBD1 | TGTGCCAGCAGTCAAGGACAGGGGGGTTCCTACGAGCAGTACTTC | CASSQGQGGSYEQYF
TRBJ2-1 | NA | TRBV3-1 | TRBD2 | TGTGCCAGCAGCCAAGGCGGGGGTAATGAGCAGTTCTTC | CASSQGGGNEQFF
TRBJ1-5 | NA | TRBV6-2/TRBV6-3 | NA | TGTGCCAGCAGCCAGAGGGGGGGTAGCAATCAGCCCAAGCATTTT | CASSQRGGSNQPKHF
TRBJ2-7 | NA | TRBV7-6 | NA | TGTGCCAGCAGCCCCAGCGGACCGGCTGGCGAGCAGTACTTC | CASSPSGPAGEQYF
TRBJ1-1 | NA | TRBV2 | NA | TGTGCCAGCAGTGAAGAAGGGGGAAGTGAAGCTTTCTTT | CASSEEGGSEAFF
TRBJ2-7 | NA | TRBV18 | TRBD1 | TGTGCCAGCTCATCCAACCCGGGACAGGGTTCCTACGAGCAGTACTTC | CASSSNPGQGSYEQYF